This TCR beta chain comes out of a study of shared clonotypes between healthy human individuals. On this clone itself: The antigen is not known.

Using immunoSEQ multiplex PCR, the repertoire was profiled, and TCRdb retains in-frame clones only, with some absent. The repertoire consists of under 1,900,000 clones, with approximately 98.5% occurring once and the leading ten covering around 0.33%. Trimming pared 1 base from V and 2 bases from J, leaving 9 bases between. In germline, CDR1 is SGHDN, CDR2 FVKESK. There are 14 residues in the CDR3. Study outcomes and limitations: Relative to memory subsets, naive subsets generally showed larger estimated richness.

The source of this sequence is a man aged 25 to 40 in good health. The material sequenced was naive CD4+ T cells sorted from blood. Subset specified: CD45RA+ positively selected. The J gene is TRBJ2-7, the V gene TRBV14; D ambiguous. DNA of the CDR3: TGTGCCAGCAGCCAAGTGATTCCTCCCTACGAGCAGTACTTC. Its protein product is CASSQVIPPYEQYF.